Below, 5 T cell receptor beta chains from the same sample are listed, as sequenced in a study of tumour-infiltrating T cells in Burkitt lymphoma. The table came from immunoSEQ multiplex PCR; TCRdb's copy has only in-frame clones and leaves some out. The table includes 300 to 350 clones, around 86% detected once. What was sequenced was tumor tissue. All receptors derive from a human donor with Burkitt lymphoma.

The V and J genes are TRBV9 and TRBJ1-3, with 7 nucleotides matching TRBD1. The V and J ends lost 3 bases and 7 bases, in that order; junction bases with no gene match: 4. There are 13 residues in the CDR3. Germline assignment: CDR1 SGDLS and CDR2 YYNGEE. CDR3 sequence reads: CASSAPQGNTIYF. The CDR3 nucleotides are TGTGCCAGCAGCGCACCACAGGGGAACACCATATATTTT.

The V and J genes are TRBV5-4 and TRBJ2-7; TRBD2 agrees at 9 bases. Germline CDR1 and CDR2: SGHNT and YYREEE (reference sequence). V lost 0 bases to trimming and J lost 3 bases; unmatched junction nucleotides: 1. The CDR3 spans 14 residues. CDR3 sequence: CASSLGGGDYEQYF. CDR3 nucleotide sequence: TGTGCCAGCAGCTTGGGCGGGGGGGACTACGAGCAGTACTTC.

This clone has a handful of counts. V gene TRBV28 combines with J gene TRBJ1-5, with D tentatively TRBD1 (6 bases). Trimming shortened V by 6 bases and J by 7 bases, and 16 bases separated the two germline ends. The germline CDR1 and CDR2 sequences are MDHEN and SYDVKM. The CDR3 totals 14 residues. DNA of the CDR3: TGTGCCAGCAGGGAGGAGGGGGTAAGCCAGCCCCAGCATTTT. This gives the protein CASREEGVSQPQHF.

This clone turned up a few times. CDR3 region: CASSFPGGNTIYF. CDR3 sequence (DNA): TGTGCCAGCAGCTTTCCTGGAGGAAACACCATATATTTT. The gene calls are TRBV11-2 and TRBJ1-3, with unresolved D. V lost 3 bases and J 4 bases, leaving 7 bases between the germline ends. CDR1 and CDR2 from the germline V gene are SGHAT and FQNNGV. The CDR3 is 13 amino acids.

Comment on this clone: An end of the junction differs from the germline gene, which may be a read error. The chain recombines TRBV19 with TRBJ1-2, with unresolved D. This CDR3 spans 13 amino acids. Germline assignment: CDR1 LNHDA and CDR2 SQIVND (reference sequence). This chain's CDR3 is CATSIGGLYGYTF. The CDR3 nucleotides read TGTGCCACTAGTATTGGCGGGCTCTATGGCTACACCTTC.